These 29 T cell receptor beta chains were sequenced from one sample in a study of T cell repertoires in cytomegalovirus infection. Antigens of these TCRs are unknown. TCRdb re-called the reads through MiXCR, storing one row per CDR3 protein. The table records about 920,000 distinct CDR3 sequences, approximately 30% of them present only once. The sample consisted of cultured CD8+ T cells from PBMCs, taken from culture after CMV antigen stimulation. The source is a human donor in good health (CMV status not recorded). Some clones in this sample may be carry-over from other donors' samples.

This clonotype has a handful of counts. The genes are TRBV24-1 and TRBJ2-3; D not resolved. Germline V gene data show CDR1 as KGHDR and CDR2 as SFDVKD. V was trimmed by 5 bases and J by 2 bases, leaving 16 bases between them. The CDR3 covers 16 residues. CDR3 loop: CATSARLGDDTDTQYF. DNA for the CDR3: TGTGCCACCAGTGCCCGCCTAGGTGATGACACAGATACGCAGTATTTT.

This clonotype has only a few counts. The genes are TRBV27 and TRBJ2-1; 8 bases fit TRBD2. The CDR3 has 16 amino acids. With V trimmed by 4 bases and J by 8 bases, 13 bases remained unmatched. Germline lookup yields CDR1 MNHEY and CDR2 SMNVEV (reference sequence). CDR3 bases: TGTGCCAGCAGTTCCTCGGGAGGGGAGTACTTGGATGAGCAGTTCTTC. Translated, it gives CASSSSGGEYLDEQFF.

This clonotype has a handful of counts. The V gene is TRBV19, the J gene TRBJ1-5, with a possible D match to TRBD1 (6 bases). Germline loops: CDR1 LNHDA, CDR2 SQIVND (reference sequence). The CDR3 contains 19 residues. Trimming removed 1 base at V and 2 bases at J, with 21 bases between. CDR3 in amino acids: CASSIGPIGGLKGNQPQHF. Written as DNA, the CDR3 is TGTGCCAGTAGTATAGGCCCCATAGGGGGGCTTAAGGGCAATCAGCCCCAGCATTTT. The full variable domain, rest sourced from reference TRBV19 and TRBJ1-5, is DGGITQSPKYLFRKEGQNVTLSCEQNLNHDAMYWYRQDPGQGLRLIYYSQIVNDFQKGDIAEGYSVSREKKESFPLTVTSAQKNPTAFYLCASSIGPIGGLKGNQPQHFGDGTRLSIL.

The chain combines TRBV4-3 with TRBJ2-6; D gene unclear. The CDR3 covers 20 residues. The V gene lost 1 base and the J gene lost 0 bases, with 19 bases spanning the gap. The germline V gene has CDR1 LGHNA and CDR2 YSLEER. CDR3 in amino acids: CASSQGLARSRSSGANVLTF. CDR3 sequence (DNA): TGCGCCAGCAGCCAAGGTCTGGCGAGGTCCAGATCCTCTGGGGCCAACGTCCTGACTTTC.

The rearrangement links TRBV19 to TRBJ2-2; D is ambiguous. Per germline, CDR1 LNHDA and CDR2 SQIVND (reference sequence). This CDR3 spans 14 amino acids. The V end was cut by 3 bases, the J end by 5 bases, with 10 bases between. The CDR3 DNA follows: TGTGCCAGTAGTATTTCACTTGTGACCGGGGAGCTGTTTTTT. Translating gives CASSISLVTGELFF. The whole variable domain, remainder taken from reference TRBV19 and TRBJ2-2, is DGGITQSPKYLFRKEGQNVTLSCEQNLNHDAMYWYRQDPGQGLRLIYYSQIVNDFQKGDIAEGYSVSREKKESFPLTVTSAQKNPTAFYLCASSISLVTGELFFGEGSRLTVL.

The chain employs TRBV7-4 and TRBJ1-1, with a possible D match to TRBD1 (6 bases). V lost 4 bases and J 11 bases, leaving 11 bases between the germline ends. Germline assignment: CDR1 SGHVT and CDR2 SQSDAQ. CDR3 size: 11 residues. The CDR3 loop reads CASSSQGDAFF. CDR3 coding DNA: TGTGCCAGCAGCTCACAGGGTGATGCTTTCTTT.

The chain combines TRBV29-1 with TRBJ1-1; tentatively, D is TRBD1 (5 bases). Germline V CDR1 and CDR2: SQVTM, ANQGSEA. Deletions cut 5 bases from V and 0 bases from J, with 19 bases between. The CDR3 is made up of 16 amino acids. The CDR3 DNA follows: TGCAGCGTTCTCTTATGGGGACTGCGGTTGAACACTGAAGCTTTCTTT. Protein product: CSVLLWGLRLNTEAFF. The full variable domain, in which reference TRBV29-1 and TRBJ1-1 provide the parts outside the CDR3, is SAVISQKPSRDICQRGTSLTIQCQVDSQVTMMFWYRQQPGQSLTLIATANQGSEATYESGFVIDKFPISRPNLTFSTLTVSNMSPEDSSIYLCSVLLWGLRLNTEAFFGQGTRLTVV.

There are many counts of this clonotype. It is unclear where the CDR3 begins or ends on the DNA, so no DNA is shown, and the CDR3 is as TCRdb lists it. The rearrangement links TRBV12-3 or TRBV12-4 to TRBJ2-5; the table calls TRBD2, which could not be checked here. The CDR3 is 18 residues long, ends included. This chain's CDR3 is CASSFQYVGSLYQETQYF.

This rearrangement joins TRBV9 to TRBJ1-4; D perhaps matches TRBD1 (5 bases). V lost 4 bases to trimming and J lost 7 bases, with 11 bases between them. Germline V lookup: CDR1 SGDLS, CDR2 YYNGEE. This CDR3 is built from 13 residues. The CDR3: CASSLGHREKLFF. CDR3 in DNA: TGTGCCAGCAGCCTCGGACATCGTGAAAAACTGTTTTTT. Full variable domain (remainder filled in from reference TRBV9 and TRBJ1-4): DSGVTQTPKHLITATGQRVTLRCSPRSGDLSVYWYQQSLDQGLQFLIQYYNGEERAKGNILERFSAQQFPDLHSELNLSSLELGDSALYFCASSLGHREKLFFGSGTQLSVL.

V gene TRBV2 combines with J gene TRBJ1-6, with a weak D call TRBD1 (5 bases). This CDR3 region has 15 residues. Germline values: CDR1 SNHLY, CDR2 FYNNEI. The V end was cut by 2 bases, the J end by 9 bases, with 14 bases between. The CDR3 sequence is CASSESAGLSSPLHF. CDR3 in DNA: TGTGCCAGCAGTGAATCGGCAGGGCTCAGTTCACCCCTCCACTTT.

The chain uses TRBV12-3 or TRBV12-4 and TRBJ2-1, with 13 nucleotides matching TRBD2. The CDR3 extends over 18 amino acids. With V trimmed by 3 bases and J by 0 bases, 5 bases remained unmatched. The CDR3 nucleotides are TGTGCCAGCAGTTTCATACTAGCGGGGGGGAGCTCCTACAATGAGCAGTTCTTC. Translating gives CASSFILAGGSSYNEQFF.

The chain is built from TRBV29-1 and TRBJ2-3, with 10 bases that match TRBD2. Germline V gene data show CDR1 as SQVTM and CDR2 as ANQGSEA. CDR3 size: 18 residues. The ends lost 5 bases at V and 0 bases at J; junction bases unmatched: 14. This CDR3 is CSVSGGVAGGSSTDTQYF. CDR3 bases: TGCAGCGTTTCCGGAGGGGTAGCGGGGGGTTCTAGCACAGATACGCAGTATTTT.

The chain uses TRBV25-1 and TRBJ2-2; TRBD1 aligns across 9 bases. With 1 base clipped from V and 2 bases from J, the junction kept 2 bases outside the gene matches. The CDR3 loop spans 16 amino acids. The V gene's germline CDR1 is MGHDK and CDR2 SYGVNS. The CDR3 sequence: CASSEWGQGNTGELFF. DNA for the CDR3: TGTGCCAGCAGTGAATGGGGACAGGGAAACACCGGGGAGCTGTTTTTT.

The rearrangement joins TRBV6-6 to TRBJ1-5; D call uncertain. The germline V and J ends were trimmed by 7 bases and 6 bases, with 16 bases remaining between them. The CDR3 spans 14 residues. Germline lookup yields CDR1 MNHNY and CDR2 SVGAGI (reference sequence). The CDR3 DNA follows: TGTGCCAGCACCCAGGAGGTCGCGGGTCAGCCCCAGCATTTT. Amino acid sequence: CASTQEVAGQPQHF.

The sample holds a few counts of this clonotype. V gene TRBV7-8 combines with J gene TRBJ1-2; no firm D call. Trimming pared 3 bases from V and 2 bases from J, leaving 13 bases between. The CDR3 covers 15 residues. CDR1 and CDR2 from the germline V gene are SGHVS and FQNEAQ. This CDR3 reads CASSFSRWVNYGYTF. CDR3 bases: TGTGCCAGCAGCTTTAGTCGGTGGGTGAACTATGGCTACACCTTC. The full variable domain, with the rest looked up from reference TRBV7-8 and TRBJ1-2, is GAGVSQSPRYKVAKRGQDVALRCDPISGHVSLFWYQQALGQGPEFLTYFQNEAQLDKSGLPSDRFFAERPEGSVSTLKIQRTQQEDSAVYLCASSFSRWVNYGYTFGSGTRLTVV.

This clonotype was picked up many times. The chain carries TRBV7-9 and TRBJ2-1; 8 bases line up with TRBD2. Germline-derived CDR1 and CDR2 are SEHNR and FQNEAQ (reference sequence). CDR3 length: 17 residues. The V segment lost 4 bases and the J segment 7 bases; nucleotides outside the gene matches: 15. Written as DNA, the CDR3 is TGTGCCAGCAGCTCCCCCGGACGGGGGGGCCTGATTAATGAGCAGTTCTTC. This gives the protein CASSSPGRGGLINEQFF.

This CDR3 is CASRYRGKDQPQHF. As DNA, the CDR3 is TGTGCCAGCAGGTACAGGGGGAAGGATCAGCCCCAGCATTTT. The J gene is TRBJ1-5, the V gene TRBV12-3 or TRBV12-4; TRBD1 matches 8 bases. The J segment lost 5 bases and the V segment lost 6 bases, leaving 6 bases of the junction unmatched. The CDR3 runs 14 residues.

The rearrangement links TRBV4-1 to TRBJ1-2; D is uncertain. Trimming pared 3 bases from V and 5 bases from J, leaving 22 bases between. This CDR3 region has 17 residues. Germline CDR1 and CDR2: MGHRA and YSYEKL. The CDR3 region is CASSHPSGPQSRYGYTF. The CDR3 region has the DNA TGCGCCAGCAGCCATCCGTCGGGCCCCCAAAGCCGGTATGGCTACACCTTC.

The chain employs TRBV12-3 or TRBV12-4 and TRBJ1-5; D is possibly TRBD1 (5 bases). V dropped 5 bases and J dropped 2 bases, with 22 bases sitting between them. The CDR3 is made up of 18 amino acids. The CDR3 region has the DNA TGTGCCAGCAGTCCCCCCCCCGGGACCAGTGGGGGCAATCAGCCCCAGCATTTT. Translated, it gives CASSPPPGTSGGNQPQHF.

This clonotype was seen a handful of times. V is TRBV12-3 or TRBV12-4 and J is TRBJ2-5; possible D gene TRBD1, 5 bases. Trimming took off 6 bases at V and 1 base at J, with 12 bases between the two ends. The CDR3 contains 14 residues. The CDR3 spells CASSLDIPQETQYF. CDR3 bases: TGTGCCAGCAGCCTGGACATACCCCAAGAGACCCAGTACTTC.

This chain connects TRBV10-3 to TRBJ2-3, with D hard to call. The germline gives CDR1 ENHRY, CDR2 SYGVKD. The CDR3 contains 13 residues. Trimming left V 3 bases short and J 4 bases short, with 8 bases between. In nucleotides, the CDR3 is TGTGCCATCAGTGATCGTTTGGCAGATACGCAGTATTTT. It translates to CAISDRLADTQYF.

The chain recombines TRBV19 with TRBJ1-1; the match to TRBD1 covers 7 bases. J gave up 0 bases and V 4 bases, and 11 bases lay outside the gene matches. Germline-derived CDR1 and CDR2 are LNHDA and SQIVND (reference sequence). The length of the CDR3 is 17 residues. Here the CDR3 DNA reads TGTGCCAGTAGTAAATTCCCGGCAGGGGGATTGAACACTGAAGCTTTCTTT. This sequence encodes CASSKFPAGGLNTEAFF.

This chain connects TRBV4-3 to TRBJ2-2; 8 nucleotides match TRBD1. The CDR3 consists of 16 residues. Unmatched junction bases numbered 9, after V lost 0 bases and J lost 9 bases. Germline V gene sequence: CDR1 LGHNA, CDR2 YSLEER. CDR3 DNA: TGCGCCAGCAGCCAAGACCTCAGGGGGCGCTTCCGGGAGCTGTTTTTT. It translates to CASSQDLRGRFRELFF.

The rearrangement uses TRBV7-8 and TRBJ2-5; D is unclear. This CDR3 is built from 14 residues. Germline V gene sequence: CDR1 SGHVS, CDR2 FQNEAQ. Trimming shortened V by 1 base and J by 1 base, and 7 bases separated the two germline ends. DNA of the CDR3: TGTGCCAGCAGCTTAGAGCCGAGCCAAGAGACCCAGTACTTC. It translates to CASSLEPSQETQYF.

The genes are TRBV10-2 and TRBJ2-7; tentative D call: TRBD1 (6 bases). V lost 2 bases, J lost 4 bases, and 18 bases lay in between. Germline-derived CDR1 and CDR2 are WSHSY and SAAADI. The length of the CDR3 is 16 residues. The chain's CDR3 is CASSEPEKTGPYEQYF. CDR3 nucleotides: TGCGCCAGCAGTGAGCCGGAAAAGACAGGACCTTACGAGCAGTACTTC.

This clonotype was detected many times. Here the CDR3 DNA reads TGTGCCAGCAGCTTGAGGACTAGCGCTGACGAGCAGTACTTC. This translates into CASSLRTSADEQYF. V usage is TRBV7-8 and J usage is TRBJ2-7, with 9 bases matching TRBD2. With 3 bases clipped from V and 5 bases from J, the junction kept 5 bases outside the gene matches. Germline CDR1 and CDR2: SGHVS and FQNEAQ. The CDR3 has 14 residues.

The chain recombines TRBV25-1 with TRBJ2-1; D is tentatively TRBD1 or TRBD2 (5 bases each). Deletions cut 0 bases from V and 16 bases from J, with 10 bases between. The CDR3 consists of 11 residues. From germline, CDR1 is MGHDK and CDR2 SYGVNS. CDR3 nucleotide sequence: TGTGCCAGCAGTGAATATGGGACCCACTTCTTC. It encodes CASSEYGTHFF. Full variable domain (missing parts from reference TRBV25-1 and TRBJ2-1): EADIYQTPRYLVIGTGKKITLECSQTMGHDKMYWYQQDPGMELHLIHYSYGVNSTEKGDLSSESTVSRIRTEHFPLTLESARPSHTSQYLCASSEYGTHFFGPGTRLTVL.

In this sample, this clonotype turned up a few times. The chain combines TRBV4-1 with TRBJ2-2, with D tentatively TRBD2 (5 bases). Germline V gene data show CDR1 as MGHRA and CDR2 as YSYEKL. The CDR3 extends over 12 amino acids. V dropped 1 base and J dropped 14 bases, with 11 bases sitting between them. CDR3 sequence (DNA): TGCGCCAGCAGCCAAGGAGGGTTGGTACTGTTTTTT. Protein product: CASSQGGLVLFF.

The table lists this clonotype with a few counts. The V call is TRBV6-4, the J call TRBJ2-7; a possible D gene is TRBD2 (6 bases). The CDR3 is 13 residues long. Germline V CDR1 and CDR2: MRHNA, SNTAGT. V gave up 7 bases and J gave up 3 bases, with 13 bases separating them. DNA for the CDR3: TGTGCCAGCAAGGAGGGGTCGAGCTACGAGCAGTACGTC. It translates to CASKEGSSYEQYV.